Below, one T cell receptor beta chain is given with its context. CDR1 is MNHEY, CDR2 SMNVEV, per germline (reference sequence). Germline trimming cut 0 bases from V and 6 bases from J; bases unmatched to any gene: 1. The length of the CDR3 is 14 residues. This sample is part of a study of control samples from healthy donors and cancer patients. Repertoires were generated with immunoSEQ multiplex PCR, while TCRdb's copy carries only in-frame clones and drops some. Seen here are about 96,000 clones, more than 85% observed once, and the top ten hold approximately 7.9%. This chain joins TRBV27 and TRBJ2-2; 7 nucleotides agree with TRBD2. The sequencing input was blood. The TCR was taken from a man aged 18 to 29 in good health. The CDR3 spells CASSLSAGAGELFF. The DNA of the CDR3 is TGTGCCAGCAGTTTATCCGCGGGGGCCGGGGAGCTGTTTTTT.